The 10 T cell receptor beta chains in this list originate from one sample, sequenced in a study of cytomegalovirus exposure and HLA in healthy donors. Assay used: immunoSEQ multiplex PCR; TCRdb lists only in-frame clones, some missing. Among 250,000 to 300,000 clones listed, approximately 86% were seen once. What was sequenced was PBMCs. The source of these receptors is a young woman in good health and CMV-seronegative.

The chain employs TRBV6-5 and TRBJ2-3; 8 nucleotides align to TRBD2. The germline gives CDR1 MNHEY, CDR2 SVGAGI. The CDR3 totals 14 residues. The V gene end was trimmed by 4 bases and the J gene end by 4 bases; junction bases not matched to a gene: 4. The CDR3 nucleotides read TGTGCCAGCAGTTCAAGCGGGAGTCCAGATACGCAGTATTTT. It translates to CASSSSGSPDTQYF.

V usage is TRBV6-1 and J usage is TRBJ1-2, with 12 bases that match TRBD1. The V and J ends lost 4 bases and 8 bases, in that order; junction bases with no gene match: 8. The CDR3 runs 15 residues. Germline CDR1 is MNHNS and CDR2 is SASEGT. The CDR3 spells CASSGMGQGAGGYTF. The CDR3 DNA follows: TGTGCCAGCAGTGGAATGGGACAGGGGGCAGGAGGCTACACCTTC.

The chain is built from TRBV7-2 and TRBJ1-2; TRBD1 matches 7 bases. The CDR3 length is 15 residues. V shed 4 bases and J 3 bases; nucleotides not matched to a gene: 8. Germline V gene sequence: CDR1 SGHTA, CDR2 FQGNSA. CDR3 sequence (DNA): TGTGCCAGCAGCTACGGACAAGGGGGCTACTATGGCTACACCTTC. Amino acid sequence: CASSYGQGGYYGYTF.

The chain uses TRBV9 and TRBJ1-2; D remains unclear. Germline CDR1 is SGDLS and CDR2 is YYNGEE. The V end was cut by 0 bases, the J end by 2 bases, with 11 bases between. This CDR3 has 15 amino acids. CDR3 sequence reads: CASSVASFVNYGYTF. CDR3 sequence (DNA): TGTGCCAGCAGCGTAGCCTCCTTCGTCAACTATGGCTACACCTTC.

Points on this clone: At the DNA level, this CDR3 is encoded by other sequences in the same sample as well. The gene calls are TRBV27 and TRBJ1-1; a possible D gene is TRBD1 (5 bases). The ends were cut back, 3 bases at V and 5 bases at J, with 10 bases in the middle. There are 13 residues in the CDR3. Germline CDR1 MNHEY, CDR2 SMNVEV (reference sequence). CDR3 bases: TGTGCCAGCAGTTTTCCCGGGGGGACTGAAGCTTTCTTT. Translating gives CASSFPGGTEAFF.

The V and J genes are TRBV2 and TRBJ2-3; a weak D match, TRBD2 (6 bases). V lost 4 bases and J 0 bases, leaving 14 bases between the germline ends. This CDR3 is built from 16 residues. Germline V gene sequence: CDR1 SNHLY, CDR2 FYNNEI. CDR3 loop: CASSGDSSLSTDTQYF. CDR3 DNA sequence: TGTGCCAGCAGTGGGGACTCCTCCTTGAGCACAGATACGCAGTATTTT.

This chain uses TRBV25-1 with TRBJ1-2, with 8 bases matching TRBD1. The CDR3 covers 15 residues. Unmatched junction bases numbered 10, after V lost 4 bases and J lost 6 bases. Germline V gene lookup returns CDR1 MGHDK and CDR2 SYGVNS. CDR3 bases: TGTGCCAGCAGTGGCGGACAGGGAGACCGGGATGGCTACACCTTC. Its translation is CASSGGQGDRDGYTF.

The CDR3 sequence is CASTTWLQGEDEKLFF. Written as DNA, the CDR3 is TGTGCCAGCACTACGTGGTTGCAGGGGGAGGATGAAAAACTGTTTTTT. The rearrangement uses TRBV2 and TRBJ1-4; 7 bases are shared with TRBD1. The CDR3 covers 16 residues. With 7 bases clipped from V and 6 bases from J, the junction kept 14 bases outside the gene matches. Germline CDR1 reads SNHLY; CDR2 reads FYNNEI.

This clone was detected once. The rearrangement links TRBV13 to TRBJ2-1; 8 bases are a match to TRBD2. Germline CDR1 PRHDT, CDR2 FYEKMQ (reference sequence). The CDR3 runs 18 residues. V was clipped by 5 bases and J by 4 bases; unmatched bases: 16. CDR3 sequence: CASSPSTGEAGAYNEQFF. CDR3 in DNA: TGTGCCAGCAGCCCCTCTACTGGAGAAGCGGGAGCTTACAATGAGCAGTTCTTC.

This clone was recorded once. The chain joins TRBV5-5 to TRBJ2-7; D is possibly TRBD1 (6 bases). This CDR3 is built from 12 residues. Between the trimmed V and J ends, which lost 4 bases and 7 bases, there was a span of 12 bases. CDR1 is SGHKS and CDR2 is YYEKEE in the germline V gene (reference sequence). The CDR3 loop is CASSQGPGEQYF. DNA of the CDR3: TGTGCCAGCAGCCAGGGGCCGGGGGAGCAGTACTTC.